The clone carrying this T cell receptor beta chain was picked up one time. Its antigen remains unknown. The entry originates in a study of blood T cells in healthy people across ages. Broader study findings: Diversity was higher, and naive CD4+ cells more numerous, in long-lived donors than in aged donors.

The germline V gene encodes CDR1 SGDLS and CDR2 YYNGEE. The CDR3 is 13 residues long. Trimming cost V 0 bases and J 6 bases, with 10 bases left between them. A second PCR, run for about 7 to 11 cycles, used a sample-barcoded 5' primer plus a J-beta primer mix. TCRdb re-analysed the 5' RACE reads in MiXCR, keeping a single row per CDR3 protein. The sample records more than 1,000,000 distinct CDR3 sequences, around 27% being singletons. The sample was also linked to a second study, of T cells of mothers and their children.

The sequenced sample consisted of blood. This chain connects TRBV9 to TRBJ2-7, with D unresolved. The receptor comes from a girl aged 2 to 9 in good health. The CDR3 sequence is CASSVAQRGEQYF. Here the CDR3 DNA reads TGTGCCAGCAGCGTAGCGCAGCGTGGCGAGCAGTACTTC. Combining the CDR3 with reference TRBV9 and TRBJ2-7 gives the whole variable domain DSGVTQTPKHLITATGQRVTLRCSPRSGDLSVYWYQQSLDQGLQFLIQYYNGEERAKGNILERFSAQQFPDLHSELNLSSLELGDSALYFCASSVAQRGEQYFGPGTRLTVT.